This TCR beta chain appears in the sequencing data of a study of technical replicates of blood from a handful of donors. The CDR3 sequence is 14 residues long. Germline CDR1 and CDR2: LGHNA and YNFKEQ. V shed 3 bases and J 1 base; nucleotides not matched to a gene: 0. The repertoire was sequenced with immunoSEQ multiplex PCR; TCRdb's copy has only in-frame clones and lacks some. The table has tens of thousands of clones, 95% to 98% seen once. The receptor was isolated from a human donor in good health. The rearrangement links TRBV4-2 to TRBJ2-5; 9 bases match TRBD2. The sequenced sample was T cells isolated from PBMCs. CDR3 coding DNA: TGTGCCAGCAGCCAGCGGGGGGGCCAAGAGACCCAGTACTTC. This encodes CASSQRGGQETQYF.